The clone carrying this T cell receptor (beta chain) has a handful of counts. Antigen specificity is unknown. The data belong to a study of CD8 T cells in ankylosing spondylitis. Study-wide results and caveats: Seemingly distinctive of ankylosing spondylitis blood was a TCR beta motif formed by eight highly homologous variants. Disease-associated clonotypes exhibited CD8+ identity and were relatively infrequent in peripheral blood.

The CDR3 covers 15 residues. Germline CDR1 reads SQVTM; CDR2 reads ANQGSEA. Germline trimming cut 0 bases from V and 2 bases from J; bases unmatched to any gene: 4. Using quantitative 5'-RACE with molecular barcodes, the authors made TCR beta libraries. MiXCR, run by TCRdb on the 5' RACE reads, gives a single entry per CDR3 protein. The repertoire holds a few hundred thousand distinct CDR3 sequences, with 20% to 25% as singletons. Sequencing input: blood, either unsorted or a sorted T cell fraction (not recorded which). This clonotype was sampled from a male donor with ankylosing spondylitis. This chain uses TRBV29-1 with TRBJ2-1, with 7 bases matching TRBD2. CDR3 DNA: TGCAGCGTTGAAGAATCGCTAGCGGCCTACAATGAGCAGTTCTTC. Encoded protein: CSVEESLAAYNEQFF.